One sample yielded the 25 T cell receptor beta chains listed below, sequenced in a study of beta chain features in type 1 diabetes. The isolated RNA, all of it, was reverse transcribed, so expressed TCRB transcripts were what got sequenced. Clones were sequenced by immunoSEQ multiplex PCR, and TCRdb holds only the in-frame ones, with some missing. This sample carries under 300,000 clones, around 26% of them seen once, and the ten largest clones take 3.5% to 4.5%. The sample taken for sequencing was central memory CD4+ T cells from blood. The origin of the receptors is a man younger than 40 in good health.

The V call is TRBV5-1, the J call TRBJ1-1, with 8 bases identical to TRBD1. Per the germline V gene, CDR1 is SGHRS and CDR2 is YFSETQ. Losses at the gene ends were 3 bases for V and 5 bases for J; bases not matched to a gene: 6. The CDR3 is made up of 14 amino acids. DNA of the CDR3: TGCGCCAGCAGCTCGACAGGGGATGAAACTGAAGCTTTCTTT. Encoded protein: CASSSTGDETEAFF.

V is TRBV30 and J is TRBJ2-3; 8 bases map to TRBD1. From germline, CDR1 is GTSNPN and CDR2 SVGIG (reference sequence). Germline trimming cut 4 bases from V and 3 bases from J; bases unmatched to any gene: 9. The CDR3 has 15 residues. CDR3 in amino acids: CAWTRKGTGTDTQYF. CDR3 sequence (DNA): TGTGCCTGGACCAGAAAAGGGACAGGAACAGATACGCAGTATTTT.

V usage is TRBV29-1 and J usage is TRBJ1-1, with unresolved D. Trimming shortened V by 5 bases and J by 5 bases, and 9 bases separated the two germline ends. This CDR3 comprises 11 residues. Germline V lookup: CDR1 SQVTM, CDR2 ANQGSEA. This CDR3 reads CSVLIGTEAFF. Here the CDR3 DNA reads TGCAGCGTTCTAATCGGAACTGAAGCTTTCTTT.

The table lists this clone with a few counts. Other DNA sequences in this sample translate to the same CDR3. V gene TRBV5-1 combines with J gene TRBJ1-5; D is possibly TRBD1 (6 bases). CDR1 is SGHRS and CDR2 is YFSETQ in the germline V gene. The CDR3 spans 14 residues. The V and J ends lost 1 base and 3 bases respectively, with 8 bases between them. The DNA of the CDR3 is TGCGCCAGCAGCTTGACAGGGCCCAATCAGCCCCAGCATTTT. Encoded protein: CASSLTGPNQPQHF.

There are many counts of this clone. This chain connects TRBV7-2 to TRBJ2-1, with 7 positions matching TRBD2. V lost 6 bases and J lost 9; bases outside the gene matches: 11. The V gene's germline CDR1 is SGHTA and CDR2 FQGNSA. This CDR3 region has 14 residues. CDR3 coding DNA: TGTGCCAGCAGTCAAAGCCTAGCGGTAACTGAGCAGTTCTTC. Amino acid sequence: CASSQSLAVTEQFF.

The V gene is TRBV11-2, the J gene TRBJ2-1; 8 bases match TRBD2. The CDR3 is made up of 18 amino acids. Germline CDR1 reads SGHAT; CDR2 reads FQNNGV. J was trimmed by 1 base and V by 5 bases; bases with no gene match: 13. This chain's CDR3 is CASSPQSRGGNSYNEQFF. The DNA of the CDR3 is TGTGCCAGCAGCCCCCAATCACGGGGGGGGAATTCCTACAATGAGCAGTTCTTC.

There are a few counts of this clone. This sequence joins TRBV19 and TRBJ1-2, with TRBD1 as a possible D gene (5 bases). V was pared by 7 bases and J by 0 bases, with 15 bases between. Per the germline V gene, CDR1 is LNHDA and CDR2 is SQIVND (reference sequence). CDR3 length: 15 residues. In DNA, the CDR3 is TGTGCCAGTACATGGGGCGGTTCCACTAACTATGGCTACACCTTC. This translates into CASTWGGSTNYGYTF.

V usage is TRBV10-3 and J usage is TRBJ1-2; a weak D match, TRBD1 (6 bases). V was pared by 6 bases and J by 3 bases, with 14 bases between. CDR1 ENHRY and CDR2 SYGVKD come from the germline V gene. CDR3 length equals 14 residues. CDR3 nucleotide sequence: TGTGCCATCAGCCGGGACACGGGTGACTATGGCTACACCTTC. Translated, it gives CAISRDTGDYGYTF.

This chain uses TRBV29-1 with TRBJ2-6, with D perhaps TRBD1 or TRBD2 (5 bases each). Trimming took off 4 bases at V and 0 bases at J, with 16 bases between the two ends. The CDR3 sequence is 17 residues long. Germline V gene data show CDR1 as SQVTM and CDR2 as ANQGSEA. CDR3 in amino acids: CSVAGITGSSGANVLTF. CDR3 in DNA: TGCAGCGTTGCGGGGATAACAGGCTCCTCTGGGGCCAACGTCCTGACTTTC.

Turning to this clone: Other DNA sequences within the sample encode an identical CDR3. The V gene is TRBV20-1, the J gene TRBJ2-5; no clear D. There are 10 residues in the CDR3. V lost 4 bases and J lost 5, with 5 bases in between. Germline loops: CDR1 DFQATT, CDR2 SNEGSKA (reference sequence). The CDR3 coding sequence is TGCAGTGCTAAACGGGAGACCCAGTACTTC. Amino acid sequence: CSAKRETQYF.

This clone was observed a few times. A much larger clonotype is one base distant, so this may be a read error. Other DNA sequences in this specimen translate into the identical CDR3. CDR3 protein: CSVVGGIMGETQYF. CDR3 coding DNA: TGCAGCGTTGTTGGGGGGATTATGGGAGAGACCCAGTACTTC. The chain employs TRBV29-1 and TRBJ2-5, with a weak D call TRBD2 (6 bases). Trimming removed 4 bases at V and 4 bases at J, with 16 bases between. The CDR3 runs 14 residues. Germline assignment: CDR1 SQVTM and CDR2 ANQGSEA.

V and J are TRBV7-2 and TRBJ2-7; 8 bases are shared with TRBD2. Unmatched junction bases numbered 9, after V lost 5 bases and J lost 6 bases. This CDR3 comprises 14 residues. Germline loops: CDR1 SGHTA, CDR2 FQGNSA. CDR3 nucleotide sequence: TGTGCCAGCAGCCCACGGGTGCGGGGGGCCGAGCAGTACTTC. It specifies CASSPRVRGAEQYF. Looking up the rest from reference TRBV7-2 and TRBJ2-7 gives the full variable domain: GAGVSQSPSNKVTEKGKDVELRCDPISGHTALYWYRQSLGQGLEFLIYFQGNSAPDKSGLPSDRFSAERTGGSVSTLTIQRTQQEDSAVYLCASSPRVRGAEQYFGPGTRLTVT.

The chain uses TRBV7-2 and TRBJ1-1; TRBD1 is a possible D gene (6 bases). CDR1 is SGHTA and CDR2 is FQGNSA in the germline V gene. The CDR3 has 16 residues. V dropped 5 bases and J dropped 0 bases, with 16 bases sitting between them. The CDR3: CASSPKADSLNTEAFF. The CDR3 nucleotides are TGTGCCAGCAGCCCGAAAGCGGACAGCTTGAACACTGAAGCTTTCTTT.

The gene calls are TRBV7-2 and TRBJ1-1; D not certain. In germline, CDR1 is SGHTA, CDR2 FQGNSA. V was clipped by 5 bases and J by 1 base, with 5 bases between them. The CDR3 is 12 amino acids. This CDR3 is CASSHPNTEAFF. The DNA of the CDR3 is TGTGCCAGCAGCCACCCGAACACTGAAGCTTTCTTT. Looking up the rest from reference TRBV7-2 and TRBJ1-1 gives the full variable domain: GAGVSQSPSNKVTEKGKDVELRCDPISGHTALYWYRQSLGQGLEFLIYFQGNSAPDKSGLPSDRFSAERTGGSVSTLTIQRTQQEDSAVYLCASSHPNTEAFFGQGTRLTVV.

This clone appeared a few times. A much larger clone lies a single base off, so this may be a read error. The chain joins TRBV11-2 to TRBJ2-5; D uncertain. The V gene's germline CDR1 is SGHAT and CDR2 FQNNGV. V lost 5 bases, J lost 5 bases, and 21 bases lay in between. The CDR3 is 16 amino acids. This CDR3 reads CASSAKGRALQETQYF. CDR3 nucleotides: TGTGCCAGCAGCGCCAAGGGTCGCGCTCTCCAGGAGACCCAGTACTTC.

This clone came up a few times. The CDR3 protein is CASTGRTSGSYNEQFF. CDR3 coding DNA: TGTGCCAGCACCGGAAGGACCAGCGGGTCCTACAATGAGCAGTTCTTC. This chain joins TRBV28 and TRBJ2-1; perhaps TRBD2 as D (6 bases). V was clipped by 7 bases and J by 1 base, with 17 bases between them. Germline assignment: CDR1 MDHEN and CDR2 SYDVKM. The CDR3 sequence is 16 residues long.

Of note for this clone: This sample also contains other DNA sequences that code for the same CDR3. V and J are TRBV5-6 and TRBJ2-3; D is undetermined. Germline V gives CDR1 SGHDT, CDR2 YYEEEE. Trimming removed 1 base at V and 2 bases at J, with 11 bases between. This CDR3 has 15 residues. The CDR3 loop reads CASSLPDPYTDTQYF. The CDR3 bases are TGTGCCAGCAGCTTGCCGGATCCCTACACAGATACGCAGTATTTT.

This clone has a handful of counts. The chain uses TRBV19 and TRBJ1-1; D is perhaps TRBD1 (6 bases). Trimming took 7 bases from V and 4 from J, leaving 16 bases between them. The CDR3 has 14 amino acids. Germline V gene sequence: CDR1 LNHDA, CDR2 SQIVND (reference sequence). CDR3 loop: CASTFQQGRTEAFF. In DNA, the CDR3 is TGTGCCAGTACGTTTCAACAGGGTCGCACTGAAGCTTTCTTT.

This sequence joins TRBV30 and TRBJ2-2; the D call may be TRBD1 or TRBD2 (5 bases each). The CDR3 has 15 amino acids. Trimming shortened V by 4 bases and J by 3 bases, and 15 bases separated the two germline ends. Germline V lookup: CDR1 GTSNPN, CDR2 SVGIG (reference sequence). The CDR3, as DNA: TGTGCCTGGAACCTCCGGGACCGGGACACCGGGGAGCTGTTTTTT. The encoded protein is CAWNLRDRDTGELFF.

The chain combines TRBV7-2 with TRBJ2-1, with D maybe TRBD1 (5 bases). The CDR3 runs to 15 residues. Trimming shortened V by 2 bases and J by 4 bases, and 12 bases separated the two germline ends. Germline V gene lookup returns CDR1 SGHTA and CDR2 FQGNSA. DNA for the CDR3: TGTGCCAGCAGCTTACAGGGCCAATATTACAATGAGCAGTTCTTC. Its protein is CASSLQGQYYNEQFF.

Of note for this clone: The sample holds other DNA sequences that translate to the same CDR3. This CDR3 reads CAISESSNQPQHF. CDR3 DNA sequence: TGTGCCATCAGTGAGAGCAGCAATCAGCCCCAGCATTTT. The genes are TRBV10-3 and TRBJ1-5; D is ambiguous. Between the trimmed V and J ends, which lost 2 bases and 1 base, there was a span of 3 bases. The length of the CDR3 is 13 residues. Germline V CDR1 and CDR2: ENHRY, SYGVKD.

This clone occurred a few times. CDR3 coding DNA: TGTGCCAGCAGCAGGGACAGAAATGGCTACACCTTC. It yields the protein CASSRDRNGYTF. The chain has TRBV7-9 and TRBJ1-2; 7 nucleotides agree with TRBD1. The CDR3 totals 12 residues. Germline V gene lookup returns CDR1 SEHNR and CDR2 FQNEAQ (reference sequence). Trimming removed 5 bases from V and 6 bases from J; junction bases left unmatched: 3.

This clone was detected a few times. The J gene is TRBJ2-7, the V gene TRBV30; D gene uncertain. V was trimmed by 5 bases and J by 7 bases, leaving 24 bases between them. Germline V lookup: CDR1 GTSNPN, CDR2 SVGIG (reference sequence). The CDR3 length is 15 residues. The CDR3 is CAWAKRSPGVGEQYF. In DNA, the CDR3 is TGTGCCTGGGCGAAGAGGTCCCCTGGGGTGGGAGAGCAGTACTTC.

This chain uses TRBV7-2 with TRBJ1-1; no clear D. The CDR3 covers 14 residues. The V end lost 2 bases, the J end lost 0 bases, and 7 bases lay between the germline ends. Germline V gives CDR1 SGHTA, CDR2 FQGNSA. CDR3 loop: CASSLMLVNTEAFF. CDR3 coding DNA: TGTGCCAGCAGCTTAATGCTGGTGAACACTGAAGCTTTCTTT.

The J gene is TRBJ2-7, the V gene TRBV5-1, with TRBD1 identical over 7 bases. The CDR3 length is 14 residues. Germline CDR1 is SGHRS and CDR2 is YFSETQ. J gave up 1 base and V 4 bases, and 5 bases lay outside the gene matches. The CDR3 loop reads CASSPSGQSYEQYF. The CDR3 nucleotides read TGCGCCAGCAGCCCCTCGGGACAGTCCTACGAGCAGTACTTC. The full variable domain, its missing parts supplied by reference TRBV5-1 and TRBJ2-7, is KAGVTQTPRYLIKTRGQQVTLSCSPISGHRSVSWYQQTPGQGLQFLFEYFSETQRNKGNFPGRFSGRQFSNSRSEMNVSTLELGDSALYLCASSPSGQSYEQYFGPGTRLTVT.